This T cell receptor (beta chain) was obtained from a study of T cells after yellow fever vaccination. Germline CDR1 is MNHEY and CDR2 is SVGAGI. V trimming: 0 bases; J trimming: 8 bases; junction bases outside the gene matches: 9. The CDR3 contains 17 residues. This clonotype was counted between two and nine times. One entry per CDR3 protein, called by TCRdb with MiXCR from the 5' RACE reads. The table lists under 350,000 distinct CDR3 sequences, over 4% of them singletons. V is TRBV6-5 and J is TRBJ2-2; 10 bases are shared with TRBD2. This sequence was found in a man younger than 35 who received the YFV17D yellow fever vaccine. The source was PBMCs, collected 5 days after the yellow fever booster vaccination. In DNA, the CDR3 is TGTGCCAGCAGTTACTCCTTCGGACTAGCGGCTTCGGGGGAGCTGTTTTTT. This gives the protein CASSYSFGLAASGELFF.